The 17 T cell receptor beta chains in this list originate from one sample, sequenced in a study of neurological immune-mediated disorders (dated by TCRdb to the late 2010s). Library preparation used 5' RACE. The run used an Illumina HiSeq 2500. TCRdb reprocessed the public reads (quality trimming at Q25 with fastp, clone calling with MiXCR) and kept in-frame beta chains. Every entry covers one CDR3 protein and lists the most common genes and DNA from its rows. For this sample the table gives under 80,000 distinct CDR3 sequences, of which about 9.5% were detected only once. The ten largest clones represent 1.7% of the sample. Sequences were obtained from PBMCs. These receptors all stem from a man aged 45-65 years in good health.

This clonotype was observed at least ten times. The genes are TRBV5-6 and TRBJ2-1; D call uncertain. V lost 7 bases and J lost 2, with 4 bases in between. The CDR3 length is 11 residues. CDR1 and CDR2 from the germline V gene are SGHDT and YYEEEE. The CDR3 region is CASSAYNEQFF. The CDR3 DNA reads as TGTGCCAGCTCGGCCTACAATGAGCAGTTCTTC. Full variable domain (rest looked up from reference TRBV5-6 and TRBJ2-1): DAGVTQSPTHLIKTRGQQVTLRCSPKSGHDTVSWYQQALGQGPQFIFQYYEEEERQRGNFPDRFSGHQFPNYSSELNVNALLLGDSALYLCASSAYNEQFFGPGTRLTVL.

This clonotype has at least ten counts. V and J are TRBV5-5 and TRBJ2-7; D perhaps matches TRBD1 (7 bases). The V gene's germline CDR1 is SGHKS and CDR2 YYEKEE (reference sequence). Deletions cut 4 bases from V and 0 bases from J, with 11 bases between. This CDR3 spans 14 amino acids. Here the CDR3 DNA reads TGTGCCAGCAGCCCCAGGGGGGACTCCTACGAGCAGTACTTC. Translating it yields CASSPRGDSYEQYF. Together with reference TRBV5-5 and TRBJ2-7, the CDR3 gives the full variable domain: DAGVTQSPTHLIKTRGQQVTLRCSPISGHKSVSWYQQVLGQGPQFIFQYYEKEERGRGNFPDRFSARQFPNYSSELNVNALLLGDSALYLCASSPRGDSYEQYFGPGTRLTVT.

This clonotype was recorded many times. The V and J genes are TRBV3-1 and TRBJ1-1, with 7 bases aligning to TRBD1. The trim removed 6 bases at V and 1 base at J, leaving 8 bases unmatched. The CDR3 extends over 15 amino acids. Germline V CDR1 and CDR2: LGHDT, YNNKEL (reference sequence). The DNA for the CDR3 is TGTGCCAGCAGACGCCGTGACAGGGAGAACACTGAAGCTTTCTTT. Protein: CASRRRDRENTEAFF. Filled out from reference TRBV3-1 and TRBJ1-1, the complete variable domain reads DTAVSQTPKYLVTQMGNDKSIKCEQNLGHDTMYWYKQDSKKFLKIMFSYNNKELIINETVPNRFSPKSPDKAHLNLHINSLELGDSAVYFCASRRRDRENTEAFFGQGTRLTVV.

V gene TRBV5-5 combines with J gene TRBJ2-1, with TRBD2 identical over 9 bases. V gave up 0 bases and J gave up 4 bases; unmatched junction bases: 8. Germline lookup yields CDR1 SGHKS and CDR2 YYEKEE (reference sequence). The CDR3 sequence is 17 residues long. The CDR3 DNA follows: TGTGCCAGCAGCTTGGCCCTTAAAGCGGGGGGATACAATGAGCAGTTCTTC. This encodes CASSLALKAGGYNEQFF.

The sample holds many counts of this clonotype. For the CDR3, the DNA is TGTGCCAGCAGCTTTGTGGAAGACAGGGCCCAGACCCAGTACTTC. This sequence encodes CASSFVEDRAQTQYF. The chain links TRBV7-9 to TRBJ2-5; TRBD1 aligns across 7 bases. Germline CDR1 and CDR2: SEHNR and FQNEAQ (reference sequence). The ends lost 3 bases at V and 6 bases at J; junction bases unmatched: 10. The CDR3 spans 15 residues.

As concerns this clonotype: A read error may produce the germline difference seen at one junction end. The chain links TRBV18 to TRBJ2-7; possible D gene TRBD2, 5 bases. This CDR3 contains 14 residues. The germline gives CDR1 KGHSH, CDR2 LQKENI. CDR3 protein: CAISPGSSTYEQYF. The CDR3 nucleotides read TGTGCCATCTCACCGGGGAGTAGCACCTACGAGCAGTACTTC. The full variable domain, with the rest looked up from reference TRBV18 and TRBJ2-7, is NAGVMQNPRHLVRRRGQEARLRCSPMKGHSHVYWYRQLPEEGLKFMVYLQKENIIDESGMPKERFSAEFPKEGPSILRIQQVVRGDSAAYFCAISPGSSTYEQYFGPGTRLTVT.

This clonotype occurred many times. The chain joins TRBV12-5 to TRBJ2-1, with D possibly called TRBD1 or TRBD2 (5 bases each). Germline assignment: CDR1 LGHNT and CDR2 FRNRAP. V lost 7 bases to trimming and J lost 11 bases, with 18 bases between them. This CDR3 has 13 amino acids. CDR3 nucleotides: TGTGCTAGTGCCACCGAGGGGCTGGGAAAGCAGTTCTTC. Translating gives CASATEGLGKQFF.

In its sample, this clonotype was seen many times. The V gene is TRBV27, the J gene TRBJ1-2; D perhaps matches TRBD1 (5 bases). Germline CDR1 and CDR2: MNHEY and SMNVEV (reference sequence). This CDR3 region has 16 residues. V shed 6 bases and J shed 4 bases, with 21 bases lying between them. CDR3 nucleotide sequence: TGTGCCAGCAGCCCCTTGAGTGGACGGAGGGGCTATGGCTACACCTTC. It codes for CASSPLSGRRGYGYTF.

This rearrangement joins TRBV19 to TRBJ2-7, with D perhaps matching TRBD1 (6 bases). This CDR3 contains 14 residues. The V gene's germline CDR1 is LNHDA and CDR2 SQIVND (reference sequence). The V end lost 1 base, the J end lost 6 bases, and 13 bases lay between the germline ends. The DNA of the CDR3 is TGTGCCAGTAGTATAGTTGGGACACTCGGCGAGCAGTACTTC. This sequence encodes CASSIVGTLGEQYF.

This clonotype was detected many times. The chain carries TRBV3-1 and TRBJ2-3; D unclear. Germline V CDR1 and CDR2: LGHDT, YNNKEL (reference sequence). This CDR3 is built from 14 residues. Trimming took off 4 bases at V and 0 bases at J, with 8 bases between the two ends. CDR3 sequence: CASSPLGSTDTQYF. The CDR3 DNA reads TGTGCCAGCAGCCCGTTGGGGAGCACAGATACGCAGTATTTT.

This clonotype was counted at least ten times. The DNA for the CDR3 is TGCAGTGCTAGAGTGGGGGAGAGGTCGGCAAATCAGCCCCAGCATTTT. Amino acid sequence: CSARVGERSANQPQHF. This rearrangement joins TRBV20-1 to TRBJ1-5; possible D gene TRBD1, 5 bases. V was trimmed by 1 base and J by 4 bases, leaving 17 bases between them. Germline CDR1 reads DFQATT; CDR2 reads SNEGSKA (reference sequence). This CDR3 contains 16 residues.

This clonotype was recorded many times. This chain uses TRBV4-3 with TRBJ2-6; possible D gene TRBD2, 5 bases. The length of the CDR3 is 18 residues. Between the trimmed V and J ends, which lost 0 bases and 0 bases, there was a span of 12 bases. Germline CDR1 is LGHNA and CDR2 is YSLEER. The CDR3 bases are TGCGCCAGCAGCCAAGATTCTAGCAAATCCTCTGGGGCCAACGTCCTGACTTTC. Translation gives CASSQDSSKSSGANVLTF.

At least ten counts were recorded for this clonotype. V is TRBV20-1 and J is TRBJ2-2; D could derive from TRBD1 or TRBD2 (7 bases each). The CDR3 totals 17 residues. The V and J ends lost 3 bases and 1 base respectively, with 18 bases between them. The germline V gene encodes CDR1 DFQATT and CDR2 SNEGSKA (reference sequence). The CDR3 bases are TGCAGTGCTAGGGGGGGGTCAGGGGGAGGGAACACCGGGGAGCTGTTTTTT. Amino acids: CSARGGSGGGNTGELFF.

This clonotype was seen ten or more times. A junction end diverges from the germline sequence, so it may reflect a read error. The chain employs TRBV5-1 and TRBJ2-1, with TRBD2 matching over 13 bases. The germline V gene has CDR1 SGHRS and CDR2 YFSETQ. The CDR3 contains 14 residues. CDR3 region: CASRTGTSGIDGIF. CDR3 DNA sequence: TGCGCCAGCAGAACCGGGACTAGCGGGATTGATGGGATCTTC.

The sample holds many counts of this clonotype. The rearrangement uses TRBV7-6 and TRBJ2-3, with TRBD2 identical over 9 bases. Germline loops: CDR1 SGHVS, CDR2 FNYEAQ. The ends lost 6 bases at V and 1 base at J; junction bases unmatched: 5. CDR3 length: 15 residues. The CDR3 here is CASSNRLAGTDTQYF. CDR3 nucleotide sequence: TGTGCCAGCAGTAATAGACTAGCGGGCACAGATACGCAGTATTTT.

This clonotype has ten or more counts. The V call is TRBV20-1, the J call TRBJ2-7, with TRBD1 matching over 8 bases. CDR1 and CDR2 (germline): DFQATT, SNEGSKA (reference sequence). V shed 5 bases, J shed 5 bases, and the junction held 5 bases outside the gene matches. The CDR3 is 12 amino acids. The DNA of the CDR3 is TGCAGTGCTGGTGAGACAGGGGACGAGCAGTACTTC. This sequence encodes CSAGETGDEQYF.

This clonotype was detected ten times or more. V and J are TRBV4-3 and TRBJ2-2, with D possibly being TRBD1 (5 bases). CDR3 length equals 14 residues. The V end lost 2 bases, the J end lost 4 bases, and 8 bases lay between the germline ends. The germline V gene has CDR1 LGHNA and CDR2 YSLEER. The CDR3 is CASSQNTGTGELFF. CDR3 nucleotides: TGCGCCAGCAGCCAAAACACAGGCACCGGGGAGCTGTTTTTT.